The 17 T cell receptor beta chains listed next were all sequenced from one sample in a study of Ad26.COV2.S vaccination and SARS-CoV-2 variants. Method: immunoSEQ multiplex PCR; TCRdb's copy keeps in-frame clones and lacks some. The data show some 300,000 clones, 70% to 90% seen once. As for treatment: around 19 received Ad26.COV2.S at low or high dose, single or two shots; about 5 received placebo; per-sample allocation not given. Sampling occurred on day 63 after the first vaccine or placebo injection. Material: peripheral blood, obtained in a trial of Ad26.COV2.S vaccine versus placebo. The receptor source for this set is a person between 18 and 65 years old who received the Ad26.COV2.S COVID-19 vaccine or a placebo.

J is TRBJ2-1 and V is TRBV7-3; D is perhaps TRBD2 (5 bases). The germline gives CDR1 SGHTA, CDR2 FQGTGA. The CDR3 runs 15 residues. The V end was cut by 5 bases, the J end by 1 base, with 12 bases between. CDR3 bases: TGTGCCAGCAGCCCAACCTCGGGGTCCTACAATGAGCAGTTCTTC. This translates into CASSPTSGSYNEQFF. Using reference TRBV7-3 and TRBJ2-1 for the parts outside the CDR3, the full variable domain is GAGVSQTPSNKVTEKGKYVELRCDPISGHTALYWYRQSLGQGPEFLIYFQGTGAADDSGLPNDRFFAVRPEGSVSTLKIQRTERGDSAVYLCASSPTSGSYNEQFFGPGTRLTVL.

The chain uses TRBV18 and TRBJ2-7; D is uncertain. Germline CDR1 reads KGHSH; CDR2 reads LQKENI. Deletions cut 3 bases from V and 2 bases from J, with 14 bases between. There are 15 residues in the CDR3. CDR3 region: CASSPGLSHAYEQYF. In DNA, the CDR3 is TGTGCCAGCTCACCGGGCCTGTCACACGCCTACGAGCAGTACTTC.

V is TRBV27 and J is TRBJ1-2, with D uncertain. Germline V lookup: CDR1 MNHEY, CDR2 SMNVEV (reference sequence). The V and J ends lost 5 bases and 7 bases respectively, with 17 bases between them. The CDR3 contains 14 residues. CDR3 coding DNA: TGTGCCAGCAGTCTAAGAAGGGATTCGGGTGGCTACACCTTC. As protein: CASSLRRDSGGYTF.

V gene TRBV5-1 combines with J gene TRBJ1-1, with 7 positions matching TRBD1. V lost 4 bases and J lost 4; bases outside the gene matches: 7. The CDR3 consists of 14 residues. Germline V gives CDR1 SGHRS, CDR2 YFSETQ. This chain's CDR3 is CASSSDRDSTEAFF. The DNA of the CDR3 is TGCGCCAGCAGCAGCGACAGGGACTCCACTGAAGCTTTCTTT. The complete variable domain, with remaining parts taken from reference TRBV5-1 and TRBJ1-1, reads KAGVTQTPRYLIKTRGQQVTLSCSPISGHRSVSWYQQTPGQGLQFLFEYFSETQRNKGNFPGRFSGRQFSNSRSEMNVSTLELGDSALYLCASSSDRDSTEAFFGQGTRLTVV.

This clone was observed a few times. The chain recombines TRBV19 with TRBJ1-2; a possible D gene is TRBD1 (5 bases). The germline gives CDR1 LNHDA, CDR2 SQIVND (reference sequence). Trimming shortened V by 3 bases and J by 13 bases, and 12 bases separated the two germline ends. The CDR3 loop spans 11 amino acids. The CDR3 region is CASSMARDLTF. The CDR3 DNA reads as TGTGCCAGTAGTATGGCGCGGGACCTCACCTTC. Drawing the rest from reference TRBV19 and TRBJ1-2, the complete variable domain is DGGITQSPKYLFRKEGQNVTLSCEQNLNHDAMYWYRQDPGQGLRLIYYSQIVNDFQKGDIAEGYSVSREKKESFPLTVTSAQKNPTAFYLCASSMARDLTFGSGTRLTVV.

The chain couples TRBV15 to TRBJ1-2; tentative D call: TRBD1 (5 bases). This CDR3 is built from 17 residues. CDR1 LNHNV and CDR2 YYDKDF come from the germline V gene (reference sequence). With 0 bases removed from V and 4 bases from J, the gap between germline ends came to 18 bases. As DNA, the CDR3 is TGTGCCACCAGCAGAGATGGGCCAGGGAGGTTTAGCTATGGCTACACCTTC. This encodes CATSRDGPGRFSYGYTF. Looking up the rest from reference TRBV15 and TRBJ1-2 gives the full variable domain: DAMVIQNPRYQVTQFGKPVTLSCSQTLNHNVMYWYQQKSSQAPKLLFHYYDKDFNNEADTPDNFQSRRPNTSFCFLDIRSPGLGDTAMYLCATSRDGPGRFSYGYTFGSGTRLTVV.

The chain links TRBV7-2 to TRBJ2-7; 9 bases are a match to TRBD2. With 1 base clipped from V and 4 bases from J, the junction kept 2 bases outside the gene matches. Germline assignment: CDR1 SGHTA and CDR2 FQGNSA. The CDR3 runs 14 residues. The CDR3 is CASSLDSGGYEQYF. The DNA of the CDR3 is TGTGCCAGCAGCTTAGACAGCGGGGGGTACGAGCAGTACTTC.

The genes are TRBV2 and TRBJ1-5, with no clear D. Germline V lookup: CDR1 SNHLY, CDR2 FYNNEI. The CDR3 is made up of 14 amino acids. V shed 3 bases and J shed 3 bases, with 9 bases lying between them. In DNA, the CDR3 is TGTGCCAGCAGTGACTTCCGAGTCAATCAGCCCCAGCATTTT. As protein: CASSDFRVNQPQHF. Supplemented by reference TRBV2 and TRBJ1-5, the full variable domain reads EPEVTQTPSHQVTQMGQEVILRCVPISNHLYFYWYRQILGQKVEFLVSFYNNEISEKSEIFDDQFSVERPDGSNFTLKIRSTKLEDSAMYFCASSDFRVNQPQHFGDGTRLSIL.

This sequence joins TRBV4-1 and TRBJ1-3; D is possibly TRBD1 (6 bases). The CDR3 contains 16 residues. Trimming cost V 2 bases and J 4 bases, with 15 bases left between them. Per the germline V gene, CDR1 is MGHRA and CDR2 is YSYEKL. The CDR3 bases are TGCGCCAGCAGCCAAATGTTTGGGACATACGGAAACACCATATATTTT. Encoded protein: CASSQMFGTYGNTIYF.

J is TRBJ2-1 and V is TRBV19; 8 nucleotides match TRBD1. This CDR3 has 15 amino acids. The V and J ends lost 7 bases and 5 bases, in that order; junction bases with no gene match: 10. From germline, CDR1 is LNHDA and CDR2 SQIVND (reference sequence). In DNA, the CDR3 is TGTGCCAGTACCCTGACAGGGGAGGCAAACAATGAGCAGTTCTTC. Its protein is CASTLTGEANNEQFF.

The CDR3 region is CASSPRTGTAIRQETQYF. The CDR3 DNA sequence: TGTGCCAGCAGCCCTAGGACCGGGACAGCAATACGCCAAGAGACCCAGTACTTC. The chain uses TRBV7-9 and TRBJ2-5; 7 bases agree with TRBD1. J gave up 1 base and V 5 bases, and 16 bases lay outside the gene matches. There are 18 residues in the CDR3. Germline V gives CDR1 SEHNR, CDR2 FQNEAQ (reference sequence).

J is TRBJ1-5 and V is TRBV20-1; D uncertain. Germline V lookup: CDR1 DFQATT, CDR2 SNEGSKA (reference sequence). The length of the CDR3 is 10 residues. The V end lost 6 bases, the J end lost 4 bases, and 4 bases lay between the germline ends. CDR3 DNA: TGCAGTGCCGGAAATCAGCCCCAGCATTTT. It encodes CSAGNQPQHF.

The V call is TRBV7-3, the J call TRBJ2-3; TRBD2 matches 7 bases. The CDR3 has 14 amino acids. Per germline, CDR1 SGHTA and CDR2 FQGTGA. With V trimmed by 2 bases and J by 3 bases, 2 bases remained unmatched. CDR3 residues: CASSLGRDTDTQYF. CDR3 nucleotide sequence: TGTGCCAGCAGCTTAGGGAGGGATACAGATACGCAGTATTTT.

This chain uses TRBV6-5 with TRBJ2-1; D uncertain. The V gene lost 0 bases and the J gene lost 6 bases, with 12 bases spanning the gap. This CDR3 comprises 15 residues. Germline V CDR1 and CDR2: MNHEY, SVGAGI. CDR3 nucleotides: TGTGCCAGCAGTTACTCGTCTCTGCTTCCCAATGAGCAGTTCTTC. This translates into CASSYSSLLPNEQFF.

The J gene is TRBJ2-7, the V gene TRBV28; 10 bases are shared with TRBD1. This CDR3 has 16 residues. Trimming at V came to 7 bases and at J to 7 bases, leaving 16 bases not matched to a gene. Looked up from germline, CDR1 is MDHEN and CDR2 is SYDVKM. In nucleotides, the CDR3 is TGTGCCAGCACCCCGGCCGGGACAGGGGCGATGAGGGAGCAGTACTTC. Translating it yields CASTPAGTGAMREQYF.

The J gene is TRBJ2-5, the V gene TRBV5-1; D call uncertain. Germline V lookup: CDR1 SGHRS, CDR2 YFSETQ. This CDR3 has 15 residues. V shed 0 bases and J shed 2 bases, with 11 bases lying between them. The CDR3 sequence: CASSLDPYSQETQYF. In DNA form, the CDR3 reads TGCGCCAGCAGCTTGGATCCGTACTCACAAGAGACCCAGTACTTC.

The chain recombines TRBV6-5 with TRBJ2-7; D remains unclear. V lost 2 bases and J lost 0, with 11 bases in between. Germline values: CDR1 MNHEY, CDR2 SVGAGI. The CDR3 runs 15 residues. CDR3 region: CASSYDDTSSYEQYF. The CDR3 nucleotides read TGTGCCAGCAGTTACGACGACACTTCCTCCTACGAGCAGTACTTC.